This T cell receptor beta chain was sequenced during a study of cytomegalovirus exposure and HLA in healthy donors (dated by TCRdb to about 2017). A note on the overall study: An earlier analysis of several hundred of the donors reported about 250 Gb of sequence data and about 100 million unique TCR beta sequences from some 180 million T cells. An early release covering 550 to 650 HLA-typed donors comprised approximately 290 gigabases of sequencing data and tens of millions of unique TCR sequences. Of the approximately 400 genotyped donors, about 80% fell in the genetic ancestry cluster associated with self-reported Caucasian donors. The study aimed to test whether signatures of past pathogen exposure could be identified by cataloging public T cell receptors. The study profiled the T cell repertoires of 550 to 700 subjects by immunosequencing and related them to cytomegalovirus serostatus. In addition to the first cohort of roughly 700 subjects, a separate validation cohort of approximately 130 different subjects was used. To predict cytomegalovirus infection status, the study brought together high-throughput TCR immunosequencing, statistical association of individual TCRs with disease status, and machine learning. In a later analysis, previously published TCR beta repertoires from several hundred donors were re-analyzed and high-resolution HLA genotyping was added so that TCR occurrence patterns could be studied. Rather than drawing on any new phenotypic data, the later analysis identified candidate immune exposures from TCR beta sequences and the way those sequences occurred across donors. To decide whether each TCR beta V gene segment behaved as functional or pseudogenic, an earlier analysis of some 600 of the donors relied on high-throughput TCR beta sequencing. Donor age, sex, ethnicity and CMV serostatus were compiled together with the repertoire data. A later genetic analysis used genome-wide SNP genotypes for about 65% of the 666 donors, treating that subset as a discovery cohort. Every discovery cohort repertoire had been produced on one sequencing platform. Both class I and class II loci were covered by HLA typing, at four-digit resolution. The number of donors typed differed by locus, with roughly 620-630 for A, B, C, DRB1 and DQB1, about 500 for DQA1, about 610 for DPA1, and over 400 for DPB1. Roughly five DR-DQ haplotypes were handled as single units for association and clustering, since linkage in the cohort was strong. Among about 400 genotyped donors of the cohort, an average of around 240,000 unique TCR beta nucleotide sequences was sequenced per donor, of which about 19% were non-productive.

On this clone: No cognate antigen has been identified for it. It has no much larger one-base neighbor in the sample; base qualities were not kept.

From a lookup of the germline V gene (reference sequence), CDR1 and CDR2 are WNHNN and SYGVQD. Germline trimming amounts to 6 bases on V and 1 base on J, with 11 as the count of junction bases outside the gene matches. CDR3 length: 17 amino acids, cysteine to phenylalanine. This entry keeps only the CDR3 DNA: 51 bases, framed from base 1. In total, around 600 healthy bone marrow donors made up the cohort. At the time of sampling, all cohort members were nominally healthy, though unrecorded immune exposures were likely present. The donor tested CMV seropositive and was one of the 289 seropositive cohort members. Each donor provided a peripheral blood sample, and peripheral blood mononuclear cells were used for TCR beta sequencing. Genomic DNA was extracted from the blood cell samples with the Qiagen DNeasy Blood Extraction Kit. Paper-wide results and their limitations: In a later analysis, HLA-associated TCR beta chains were found to be more clonally expanded and to have lower generation probabilities than equally common non-associated chains. Three of the identified cytomegalovirus-associated TCR beta chains were confirmed in vitro to be specific for cytomegalovirus antigens. A later genetic analysis reported fewer N-insertions in productive TCRs among donors in an Asian-associated ancestry cluster than the approximately 670-donor mean. In both the original and validation cohorts, the classifier was reported to diagnose cytomegalovirus status with high specificity and sensitivity. According to a later analysis, parvovirus B19, influenza, CMV and Epstein-Barr virus appeared linked to several top co-occurrence clusters. At a false discovery rate of 0.05, a later analysis linked under 20,000 TCR beta sequences to specific HLA alleles. The study listed 150 to 200 TCR beta chains as associated with cytomegalovirus. The authors suggested that the approach could potentially be extended to other disease states and immunological phenotypes. A cluster of highly shared sequence variants was judged likely to be a technical artifact of the sequencing pipeline. When HLA alleles, especially DR and DQ, strongly co-occurred, TCR associations were difficult to assign to individual alleles. In an earlier analysis of 587 of the donors, most TCR beta V segments appeared in productive rearrangements about 87% or about 30% of the time, broadly matching IMGT annotations. In a later analysis, TCR association rates were found to vary across HLA loci, with the most associated TCRs seen for DRB1 alleles and the fewest for HLA-C alleles. For the cohort, immune exposure information was limited to CMV serostatus. Sequencing depth was assumed to be roughly uniform across donors in the presence/absence analyses, though that assumption may not hold. Linkage disequilibrium might explain the correlated functional status among segregating V segments, but an unknown experimental factor could not be ruled out. V-gene and J-gene trimming of TCR beta chains was associated with a missense DCLRE1C variant in a later genetic analysis, and the association was replicated in an independent cohort. Some IMGT-functional V segments, including TRBV6-2 and TRBV6-3, could not be distinguished by the 87-base-pair reads and were therefore excluded. In a later analysis, most CMV-associated TCR beta chains were found to appear HLA-restricted, with HLA associations seemingly driven largely by CMV exposure. Because counts were too low, seventeen rarely observed V segments, including chromosome 9 orphons, were excluded from the earlier analysis of 587 of the donors. Most TCR sequences were seen in very few donors, while some public TCRs were found in many individuals. This cohort had only TCR beta chains sequenced, and the lack of alpha or paired-chain data limited which features could be detected. A further reported finding was that TCR beta sequences accurately predicted the HLA-A and HLA-B alleles for most subjects in the first cohort. Because some donors lacked HLA typing at each locus, the association tests relied only on the typed subset.

The library was obtained by the immunoSEQ multiplex PCR assay. A mixture of 60 forward primers for TCR Vbeta segments and 13 reverse primers for TCR Jbeta segments was used in the multiplex PCR. The CDR3 region of rearranged TCR beta genes was amplified from genomic DNA with a multiplex PCR assay. On the Illumina HiSeq System, the amplified TCR beta libraries were sequenced as 87-base-pair reads. On the study's bioinformatics: In a later analysis, some 80 million unique TCR beta chains were counted across the 666 repertoires, and roughly 10 million of these chains were shared by at least two donors. To remove PCR and sequencing errors, raw reads were error-corrected and collapsed into unique sequences using a nearest-neighbor algorithm that merged closely related sequences. Alignment of CDR3 sequences to IMGT reference sequences was used to assign V, D and J gene segments. For a sequence to be retained, a match of at least six nucleotides was required to both a V gene segment and a J gene segment. A rearrangement counted as productive if the CDR3 had no stop codons and remained in frame with V and J, and every other rearrangement counted as non-productive. Following IMGT convention, CDR3 was defined as the stretch from the second conserved V-encoded cysteine up to the conserved J-encoded phenylalanine. The earlier analysis of about 610 of the donors excluded any sequence lacking an unambiguous match to a single V gene segment. In an earlier analysis of more than 500 of the donors, a V segment was called functional when productive rearrangements were above 56.7%, and segregating when the standard deviation between donors exceeded 5%. A statistical classification framework was built for diagnosing cytomegalovirus status from the catalog of TCR beta chain sequences. A later analysis assigned V and J genes by comparing TCR nucleotide sequences with IMGT/GENE-DB human TR gene sequences. A later analysis assigned CDR3 sequences and most-parsimonious VDJ recombination scenarios with the TCRdist pipeline. In a later analysis, every TCR beta chain was defined by the combination of its CDR3 amino acid sequence and its V-gene family, and reads without a unique V-gene family were dropped. As a way to deal with suspected cross-contamination and a sequencing artifact, a later analysis dropped 450 to 700 nucleotide sequences that were highly shared and had low generation probability. In a later analysis, a clonal expansion index for each public chain was calculated from normalized within-repertoire ranks of inferred template counts. A later analysis computed generation probabilities with a VDJ recombination model fitted to out-of-frame rearrangements, and checked the results against IGoR. In a later analysis, hypergeometric tests were used to score TCR-TCR, TCR-HLA and TCR-CMV co-occurrence, with a repertoire-size bias correction applied to TCR pairs. A later analysis estimated false discovery rates by permuting HLA or CMV assignments 20 times. In a later analysis, co-occurring TCRs were grouped using DBSCAN, with TCRdist sequence similarity added in when clustering inside HLA-allele-positive subsets. Co-occurrence clustering excluded repertoires with fewer than 30,000 or more than 120,000 public chains, plus five with anomalous nucleotide sharing. TCRdb retrieved this table from immuneACCESS and kept in-frame rearrangements only. Not all clones are present; in checked studies, unresolved V genes account for under half, and no reason is known for the remainder. The V and J calls and clone size were taken over from that table, and D and trimming were inferred from the DNA. This sample gives under 200,000 clones in total; 79% of them show up just once. The ten largest make up around 4.8% of the sample.

The receptor was isolated from a woman in her thirties in good health and CMV-seropositive. This receptor chain uses TRBV10-1 and TRBJ1-1; TRBD1 fits 10 bases in the junction. Sequenced input: PBMCs. The bases read TGCGCCAGCAGCATGGCGGCATGGGACAGGGGGAACACTGAAGCTTTCTTT. It codes for CASSMAAWDRGNTEAFF.